A selection of T cell receptor beta chains follows, all from one sample in a study of glioma-infiltrating T cells after dendritic cell vaccination. Assay used: immunoSEQ multiplex PCR; TCRdb lists only in-frame clones, some missing. The sample holds about 73,000 clones, roughly 87% seen once. The sample was blood, taken before dendritic cell vaccination. The receptors were gathered from a human donor with glioblastoma. Both conserved end residues are part of each CDR3. Each record gives: V gene, D gene, J gene, clone size, CDR3 protein, CDR3 DNA. The D gene is left open where the match is weak. Not all rows give a size; the values are once, few, many and, for expanded clones, a class.

TRBV6-1	-	TRBJ1-5	once	CASRDRPTQNQPQHF	TGTGCCAGCAGAGACAGGCCGACCCAGAATCAGCCCCAGCATTTT
TRBV19	TRBD1	TRBJ2-1	few	CASRFHPGQGADEQFF	TGTGCCAGTAGGTTCCATCCGGGACAGGGGGCTGATGAGCAGTTCTTC
TRBV4-2	TRBD1	TRBJ1-4	-	CASSQNRAGTVNEKLFF	TGTGCCAGCAGCCAGAACAGAGCCGGGACAGTGAATGAAAAACTGTTTTTT
TRBV6-4	-	TRBJ1-2	-	CASSDSTRINYGYTF	TGTGCCAGCAGTGACTCGACCAGGATAAACTATGGCTACACCTTC
TRBV9	-	TRBJ1-2	-	CASSLTPGSYGYTF	TGTGCCAGCAGCCTCACTCCGGGGAGCTATGGCTACACCTTC
TRBV6-5	TRBD1	TRBJ1-1	few	CASRGQLNTEAFF	TGTGCCAGCAGGGGACAGTTGAACACTGAAGCTTTCTTT
TRBV13	-	TRBJ2-1	-	CASSPPGHDSYNEQFF	TGTGCCAGCAGCCCCCCGGGACACGATTCCTACAATGAGCAGTTCTTC
TRBV5-1	TRBD1	TRBJ2-5	-	CASSLWSGTGGGETQYF	TGCGCCAGCAGCTTGTGGTCTGGGACAGGGGGAGGAGAGACCCAGTACTTC
TRBV10-1	-	TRBJ1-3	-	CASSESSDLGNTIYF	TGCGCCAGCAGTGAGTCGAGCGATCTTGGAAACACCATATATTTT
TRBV6-5	-	TRBJ2-6	-	CASTEGVSGANVLTF	TGTGCCAGCACCGAAGGGGTCTCTGGGGCCAACGTCCTGACTTTC
TRBV2	TRBD1	TRBJ1-6	-	CASSEGQANSPLHF	TGTGCCAGCAGTGAGGGACAGGCTAATTCACCCCTCCACTTT
TRBV7-9	-	TRBJ2-2	-	CASSSPQGVNTGELFF	TGTGCCAGCAGCTCCCCGCAGGGTGTCAACACCGGGGAGCTGTTTTTT
TRBV5-1	-	TRBJ1-2	-	CASSLDRNYGYTF	TGCGCCAGCAGCTTGGACAGGAACTATGGCTACACCTTC
TRBV7-3	TRBD2	TRBJ2-2	-	CASSSNGGSGDTGELFF	TGTGCCAGCAGCTCAAACGGGGGGAGTGGTGACACCGGGGAGCTGTTTTTT
TRBV19	TRBD1	TRBJ1-5	once	CASSIDPGGGGSNQPQHF	TGTGCCAGTAGTATAGATCCAGGGGGTGGAGGTAGCAATCAGCCCCAGCATTTT
TRBV6-5	TRBD1	TRBJ1-6	-	CASSYSGTADNSPLHF	TGTGCCAGCAGTTATTCCGGGACAGCTGATAATTCACCCCTCCACTTT
TRBV2	-	TRBJ1-1	many	CASSEDYGEAFF	TGTGCCAGCAGTGAAGATTACGGTGAAGCTTTCTTT
TRBV7-9	TRBD1	TRBJ2-1	once	CASPGTGVYNEQFF	TGTGCCAGCCCGGGGACAGGGGTCTACAATGAGCAGTTCTTC